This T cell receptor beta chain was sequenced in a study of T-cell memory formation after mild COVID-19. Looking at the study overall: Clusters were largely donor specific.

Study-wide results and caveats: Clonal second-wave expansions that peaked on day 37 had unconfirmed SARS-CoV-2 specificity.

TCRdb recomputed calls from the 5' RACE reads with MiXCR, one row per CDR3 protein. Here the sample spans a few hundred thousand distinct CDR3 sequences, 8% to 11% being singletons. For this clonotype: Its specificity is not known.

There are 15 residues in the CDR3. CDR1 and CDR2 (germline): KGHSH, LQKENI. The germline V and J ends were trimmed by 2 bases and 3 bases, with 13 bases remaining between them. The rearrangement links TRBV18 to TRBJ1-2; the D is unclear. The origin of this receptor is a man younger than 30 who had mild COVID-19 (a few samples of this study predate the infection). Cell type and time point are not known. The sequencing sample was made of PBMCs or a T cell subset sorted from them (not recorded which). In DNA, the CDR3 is TGTGCCAGCTCACCATTGTCCCTGGCTGACTATGGCTACACCTTC. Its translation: CASSPLSLADYGYTF.